This T cell receptor beta chain was sequenced for a study of regulatory T cells in long-lasting Graves disease. The study, taken as a whole, reports: Persistent disease showed a preference for TRBV28, TRBJ1-2 and TRBJ2-5. It is possible that accuracy was reduced by the small size of the sample.

Per germline, CDR1 MNHEY and CDR2 SMNVEV (reference sequence). CDR3 size: 15 residues. With 6 bases removed from V and 0 bases from J, the gap between germline ends came to 9 bases. Specified time point: newly diagnosed GD, antithyroid drugs for less than 3 months. RNA isolated from PBMCs was used to make the TCR library. A peripheral blood sample, roughly 9.8 milliliters in volume, was drawn into EDTA tubes. This clonotype has ten or more counts. Its matching antigen is unknown. The TCR beta library used iRepertoire HTBI primers with Arm-PCR amplification of CDR3. TCRdb called the multiplex PCR reads again in MiXCR, with one record for every CDR3 protein. Seen here are about 380,000 distinct CDR3 sequences, about a sixth observed once, and the top ten hold 20% to 25%.

The rearrangement uses TRBV27 and TRBJ1-6, with D possibly matching TRBD1 (5 bases). This TCR was sampled from a female donor with Graves disease. This specimen consisted of peripheral blood mononuclear cells (PBMCs), obtained at new diagnosis, from a patient treated with antithyroid drugs. CDR3 in amino acids: CASRDTSSYNSPLHF. The CDR3 nucleotides are TGTGCCAGCAGGGACACGAGCTCCTATAATTCACCCCTCCACTTT.